The sequence of this TCR beta chain was determined in a study of T cells after posttransplantation cyclophosphamide. J gave up 2 bases and V 5 bases, and 7 bases lay outside the gene matches. Per the germline V gene, CDR1 is SGHAT and CDR2 is FQNNGV. The CDR3 totals 15 residues. Assay used: immunoSEQ multiplex PCR; TCRdb lists only in-frame clones, some missing. The table shows tens of thousands of clones, with approximately 90% occurring only once. As to this clone: Its antigen remains unidentified.

Study observations and caveats: Later post-transplant blood repertoires were often dominated by donor CD8+ memory clones.

This chain uses TRBV11-2 with TRBJ2-5; 8 bases map to TRBD2. This receptor was taken from a woman in her thirties or forties with a blood cancer, CMV-positive, and with a related stem cell donor. The sample consisted of PBMCs. The CDR3 DNA reads as TGTGCCAGCAGCCGCCAAGGCGGGGGGCAAGAGACCCAGTACTTC. Translated: CASSRQGGGQETQYF.